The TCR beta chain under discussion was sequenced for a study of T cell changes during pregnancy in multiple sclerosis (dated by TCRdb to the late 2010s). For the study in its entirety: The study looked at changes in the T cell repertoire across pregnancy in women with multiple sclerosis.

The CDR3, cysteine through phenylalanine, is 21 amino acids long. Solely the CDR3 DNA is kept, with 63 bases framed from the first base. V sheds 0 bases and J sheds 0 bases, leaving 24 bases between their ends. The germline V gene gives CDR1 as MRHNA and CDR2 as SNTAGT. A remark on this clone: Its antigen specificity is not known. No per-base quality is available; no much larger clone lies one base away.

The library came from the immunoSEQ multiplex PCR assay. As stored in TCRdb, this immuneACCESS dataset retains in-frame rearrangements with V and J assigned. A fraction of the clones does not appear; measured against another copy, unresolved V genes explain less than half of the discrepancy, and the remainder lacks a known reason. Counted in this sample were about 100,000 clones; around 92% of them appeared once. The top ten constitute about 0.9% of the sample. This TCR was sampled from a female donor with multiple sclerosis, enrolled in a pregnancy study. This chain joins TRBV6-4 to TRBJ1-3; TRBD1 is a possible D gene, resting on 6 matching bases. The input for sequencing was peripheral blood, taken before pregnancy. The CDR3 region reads CASSDSLDSKKNKSSGNTIYF. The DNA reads TGTGCCAGCAGTGACTCCCTGGACAGTAAAAAAAACAAGTCCTCTGGAAACACCATATATTTT.